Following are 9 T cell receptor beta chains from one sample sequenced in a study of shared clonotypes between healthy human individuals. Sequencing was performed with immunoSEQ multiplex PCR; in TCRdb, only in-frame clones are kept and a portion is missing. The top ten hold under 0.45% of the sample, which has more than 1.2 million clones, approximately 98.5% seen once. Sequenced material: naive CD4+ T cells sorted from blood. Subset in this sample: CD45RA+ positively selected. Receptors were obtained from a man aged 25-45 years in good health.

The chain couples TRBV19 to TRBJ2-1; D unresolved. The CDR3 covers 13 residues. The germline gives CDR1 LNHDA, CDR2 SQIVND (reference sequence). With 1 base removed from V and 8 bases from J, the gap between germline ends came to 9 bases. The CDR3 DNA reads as TGTGCCAGTAGTATAGCCCCCTTTGATGAGCAGTTCTTC. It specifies CASSIAPFDEQFF.

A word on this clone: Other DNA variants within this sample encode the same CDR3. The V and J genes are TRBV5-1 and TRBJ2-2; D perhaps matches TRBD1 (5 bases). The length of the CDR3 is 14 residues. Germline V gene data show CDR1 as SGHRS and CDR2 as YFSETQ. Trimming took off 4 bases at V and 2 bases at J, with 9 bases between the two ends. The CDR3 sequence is CASSRGQNTGELFF. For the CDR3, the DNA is TGCGCCAGCAGCCGAGGACAAAACACCGGGGAGCTGTTTTTT.

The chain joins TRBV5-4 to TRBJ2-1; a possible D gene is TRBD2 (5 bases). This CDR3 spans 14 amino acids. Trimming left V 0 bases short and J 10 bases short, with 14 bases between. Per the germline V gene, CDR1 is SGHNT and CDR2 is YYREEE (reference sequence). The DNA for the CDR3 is TGTGCCAGCAGCTTGGTGGTGGGAGCAGGCGAGCAGTTCTTC. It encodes CASSLVVGAGEQFF.

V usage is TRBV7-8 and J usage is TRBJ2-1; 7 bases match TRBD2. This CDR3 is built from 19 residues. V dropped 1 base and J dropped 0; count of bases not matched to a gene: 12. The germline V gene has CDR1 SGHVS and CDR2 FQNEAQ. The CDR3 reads CASSLGFSGRPHSYNEQFF. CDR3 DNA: TGTGCCAGCAGCTTAGGGTTTAGCGGGCGGCCGCACTCCTACAATGAGCAGTTCTTC.

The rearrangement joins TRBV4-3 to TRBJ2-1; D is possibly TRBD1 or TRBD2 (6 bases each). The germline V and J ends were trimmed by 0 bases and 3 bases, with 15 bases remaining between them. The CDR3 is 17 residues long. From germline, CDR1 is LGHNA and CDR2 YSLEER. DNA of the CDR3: TGCGCCAGCAGCCAAGACCTCGGGGCGGGACACTACAATGAGCAGTTCTTC. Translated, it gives CASSQDLGAGHYNEQFF.

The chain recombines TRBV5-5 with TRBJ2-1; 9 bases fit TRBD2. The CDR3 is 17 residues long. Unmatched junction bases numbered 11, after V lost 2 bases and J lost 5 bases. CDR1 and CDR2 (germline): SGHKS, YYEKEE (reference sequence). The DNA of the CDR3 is TGTGCCAGCAGCTTCCCTAGCGGGATGGGGGGGCACAATGAGCAGTTCTTC. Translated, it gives CASSFPSGMGGHNEQFF.

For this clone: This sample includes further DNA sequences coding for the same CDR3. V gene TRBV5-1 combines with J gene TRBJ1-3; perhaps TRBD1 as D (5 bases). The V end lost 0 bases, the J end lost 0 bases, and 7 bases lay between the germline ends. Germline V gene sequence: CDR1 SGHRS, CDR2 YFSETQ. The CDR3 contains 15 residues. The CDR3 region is CASSLGQSSGNTIYF. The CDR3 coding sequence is TGCGCCAGCAGCTTGGGACAGAGCTCTGGAAACACCATATATTTT.

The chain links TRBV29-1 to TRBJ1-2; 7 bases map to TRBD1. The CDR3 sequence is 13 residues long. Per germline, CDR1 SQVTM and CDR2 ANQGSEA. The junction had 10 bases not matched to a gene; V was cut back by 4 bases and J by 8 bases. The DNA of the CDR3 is TGCAGCGTTGTTACCCCGGGACAGCTGGGCTACACCTTC. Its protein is CSVVTPGQLGYTF.

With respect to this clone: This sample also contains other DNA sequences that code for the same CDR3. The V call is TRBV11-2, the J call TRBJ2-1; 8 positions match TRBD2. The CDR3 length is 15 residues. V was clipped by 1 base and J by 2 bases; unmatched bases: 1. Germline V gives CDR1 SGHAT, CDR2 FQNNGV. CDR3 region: CASSLAGGAYNEQFF. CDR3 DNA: TGTGCCAGCAGCTTAGCGGGAGGGGCCTACAATGAGCAGTTCTTC.